The 22 T cell receptor beta chains listed next were all sequenced from one sample in a study of CD8+CD57+ T cells in acquired aplastic anemia. CD8+CD57+ cell expansion, shown by flow cytometry, had occurred in the patients selected for sequencing. Researchers used genomic DNA as the template to profile TCR beta VDJ and CDR3. From the reads, TCRdb called clonotypes with MiXCR, one entry per CDR3 protein. The sample shows some 170,000 distinct CDR3 sequences, 63% of them seen only once. The specimen was sorted CD4+, CD8+, or CD8+CD57+ T cells (not recorded which) from PBMCs. The receptor set was obtained from a human donor with aplastic anemia.

This clonotype was recorded once. The gene calls are TRBV15 and TRBJ1-2, with TRBD1 matching 7 bases. The V gene's germline CDR1 is LNHNV and CDR2 YYDKDF (reference sequence). Trimming took 1 base from V and 1 from J; bases not matched to a gene: 6. This CDR3 region has 16 residues. Written as DNA, the CDR3 is TGTGCCACCAGCAGAGGAGGGGGCGGGAATAACTATGGCTACACCTTC. Encoded protein: CATSRGGGGNNYGYTF.

The CDR3 region is CASSTGDSYEQYF. The CDR3 bases are TGTGCCAGCAGCACTGGGGACAGCTACGAGCAGTACTTC. The genes are TRBV5-5 and TRBJ2-7; 7 bases agree with TRBD1. This CDR3 has 13 amino acids. Germline values: CDR1 SGHKS, CDR2 YYEKEE (reference sequence). After removal of 4 bases from V and 3 bases from J, the junction contained 4 bases not matched to a gene.

The chain links TRBV5-1 to TRBJ1-5, with D maybe TRBD1 (6 bases). The ends were cut back, 7 bases at V and 7 bases at J, with 15 bases in the middle. The CDR3 length is 13 residues. CDR1 and CDR2 from the germline V gene are SGHRS and YFSETQ. CDR3 in DNA: TGCGCCAGCGCAGGGGAAATCGGCCAGCCCCAGCATTTT. Its protein product is CASAGEIGQPQHF. Complete variable domain (other parts from reference TRBV5-1 and TRBJ1-5): KAGVTQTPRYLIKTRGQQVTLSCSPISGHRSVSWYQQTPGQGLQFLFEYFSETQRNKGNFPGRFSGRQFSNSRSEMNVSTLELGDSALYLCASAGEIGQPQHFGDGTRLSIL.

This clonotype was seen only once. The chain employs TRBV19 and TRBJ2-3, with D perhaps TRBD1 or TRBD2 (5 bases each). The length of the CDR3 is 13 residues. Germline V CDR1 and CDR2: LNHDA, SQIVND (reference sequence). Trimming left V 7 bases short and J 4 bases short, with 12 bases between. CDR3 amino acids: CASKSSGPDTQYF. In DNA form, the CDR3 reads TGTGCCAGTAAGTCCTCGGGACCAGATACGCAGTATTTT.

A single count supports this clonotype. The CDR3 DNA is TGTGCCAGCAGCCCGAGGACAGGGGAGGGGACCCAGTACTTC. It yields the protein CASSPRTGEGTQYF. The chain is built from TRBV5-4 and TRBJ2-5; 9 nucleotides match TRBD1. The CDR3 runs 14 residues. CDR1 is SGHNT, CDR2 YYREEE, per germline (reference sequence). J was trimmed by 7 bases and V by 4 bases; bases with no gene match: 8.

This chain joins TRBV10-3 and TRBJ1-6, with TRBD1 identical over 7 bases. Looked up from germline, CDR1 is ENHRY and CDR2 is SYGVKD. With V trimmed by 3 bases and J by 11 bases, 10 bases remained unmatched. The CDR3 consists of 15 residues. The CDR3 loop is CAISETGVGVTPLHF. The CDR3 DNA reads TGTGCCATCAGTGAAACAGGGGTGGGGGTTACACCCCTCCACTTT.

CDR3 nucleotides: TGCAGTGCTAGAGAGGGGTCGCACACTGAAGCTTTCTTT. Protein: CSAREGSHTEAFF. This chain joins TRBV20-1 and TRBJ1-1; D gene uncertain. With 0 bases removed from V and 3 bases from J, the gap between germline ends came to 8 bases. The V gene's germline CDR1 is DFQATT and CDR2 SNEGSKA (reference sequence). The CDR3 runs to 13 residues.

The genes are TRBV7-2 and TRBJ1-1; 9 bases agree with TRBD1. The CDR3 is 14 amino acids. V shed 5 bases, J shed 5 bases, and the junction held 6 bases outside the gene matches. Germline lookup yields CDR1 SGHTA and CDR2 FQGNSA. In DNA, the CDR3 is TGTGCCAGCAGCACCTGGACAGGGGAGACTGAAGCTTTCTTT. Translated: CASSTWTGETEAFF. Looking up the rest from reference TRBV7-2 and TRBJ1-1 gives the full variable domain: GAGVSQSPSNKVTEKGKDVELRCDPISGHTALYWYRQSLGQGLEFLIYFQGNSAPDKSGLPSDRFSAERTGGSVSTLTIQRTQQEDSAVYLCASSTWTGETEAFFGQGTRLTVV.

The V call is TRBV20-1, the J call TRBJ1-5; D gene uncertain. From germline, CDR1 is DFQATT and CDR2 SNEGSKA (reference sequence). The CDR3 extends over 15 amino acids. The V end lost 1 base, the J end lost 1 base, and 11 bases lay between the germline ends. The CDR3: CSARANVLSNQPQHF. CDR3 coding DNA: TGCAGTGCTAGAGCCAATGTCTTGAGCAATCAGCCCCAGCATTTT.

At least ten counts were recorded for this clonotype. The rearrangement joins TRBV9 to TRBJ2-1, with 7 bases that match TRBD2. After removal of 0 bases from V and 1 base from J, the junction contained 1 base not matched to a gene. Germline loops: CDR1 SGDLS, CDR2 YYNGEE. The CDR3 length is 15 residues. The CDR3 spells CASSVAGGSYNEQFF. The CDR3 DNA follows: TGTGCCAGCAGCGTAGCGGGGGGATCCTACAATGAGCAGTTCTTC.

The chain is built from TRBV2 and TRBJ2-7; the D is unclear. The CDR3 covers 12 residues. V was trimmed by 7 bases and J by 3 bases, leaving 10 bases between them. The germline V gene has CDR1 SNHLY and CDR2 FYNNEI. CDR3 residues: CASTRSNYEQYF. For the CDR3, the DNA is TGTGCCAGCACCAGGTCGAACTACGAGCAGTACTTC.

This clonotype was observed many times. This sequence joins TRBV5-5 and TRBJ1-6, with D possibly matching TRBD1 (6 bases). The ends were cut back, 0 bases at V and 9 bases at J, with 25 bases in the middle. CDR1 is SGHKS, CDR2 YYEKEE, per germline (reference sequence). CDR3 length: 19 residues. CDR3: CASSLAFFTGKSSGSPLHF. The CDR3 DNA reads as TGTGCCAGCAGCTTGGCCTTTTTTACAGGGAAGTCATCGGGTTCACCCCTCCACTTT.

Details on this clonotype: Sequence at one end of the junction differs from germline and may be a read error. The V call is TRBV7-9, the J call TRBJ1-6; D is undetermined. The CDR3 is 13 amino acids. Germline lookup yields CDR1 SEHNR and CDR2 FQNEAQ (reference sequence). The CDR3 spells CASSSAQLAPLHF. The DNA of the CDR3 is TGTGCTAGCAGCTCAGCCCAGCTTGCACCCCTCCATTTT.

This rearrangement joins TRBV19 to TRBJ1-2; TRBD1 aligns across 10 bases. CDR3 size: 14 residues. Germline CDR1 reads LNHDA; CDR2 reads SQIVND (reference sequence). Losses at the gene ends were 5 bases for V and 5 bases for J; bases not matched to a gene: 5. The CDR3 spells CASSPRDRGYGYTF. CDR3 nucleotide sequence: TGTGCCAGTAGTCCCCGGGACAGGGGTTATGGCTACACCTTC.

The chain uses TRBV7-3 and TRBJ1-6, with 7 bases fitting TRBD1. V gave up 5 bases and J gave up 7 bases; unmatched junction bases: 8. This CDR3 spans 15 amino acids. Germline V gene lookup returns CDR1 SGHTA and CDR2 FQGTGA. In DNA, the CDR3 is TGTGCCAGCAGCGCGTTCGGGGGACAGAATTCACCCCTCCACTTT. Its protein product is CASSAFGGQNSPLHF.

The chain employs TRBV5-6 and TRBJ1-2; tentatively, D is TRBD1 (5 bases). Germline V gives CDR1 SGHDT, CDR2 YYEEEE. The CDR3 is 14 amino acids. V was trimmed by 0 bases and J by 5 bases, leaving 11 bases between them. The CDR3 spells CASSLGQQNYGYTF. The CDR3 nucleotides read TGTGCCAGCAGCTTGGGACAGCAAAATTATGGCTACACCTTC.

This CDR3 reads CASSIYFPGQGLRENTEAFF. The CDR3 coding sequence is TGTGCCAGTAGTATTTATTTCCCGGGACAGGGGCTGCGGGAAAACACTGAAGCTTTCTTT. The chain couples TRBV19 to TRBJ1-1, with 10 bases lining up with TRBD1. This CDR3 has 20 residues. Looked up from germline, CDR1 is LNHDA and CDR2 is SQIVND (reference sequence). V lost 3 bases, J lost 2 bases, and 18 bases stayed unmatched.

The chain is built from TRBV29-1 and TRBJ1-2; D might be TRBD1 (5 bases). Germline V gene sequence: CDR1 SQVTM, CDR2 ANQGSEA. With 3 bases removed from V and 9 bases from J, the gap between germline ends came to 17 bases. The CDR3 totals 13 residues. The CDR3 protein is CSVDTSGGTRYTF. Written as DNA, the CDR3 is TGCAGCGTTGATACTAGTGGGGGGACGCGCTACACCTTC.

This clonotype was counted between two and nine times. The chain uses TRBV20-1 and TRBJ2-7; 7 bases are shared with TRBD1. Losses at the gene ends were 5 bases for V and 1 base for J; bases not matched to a gene: 8. Germline-derived CDR1 and CDR2 are DFQATT and SNEGSKA (reference sequence). CDR3 length: 14 amino acids. DNA for the CDR3: TGCAGTGCTTGGCCCTCGGGACAGTCCTACGAGCAGTACTTC. Protein sequence: CSAWPSGQSYEQYF.

The V and J genes are TRBV7-9 and TRBJ2-3; tentatively, D is TRBD2 (6 bases). The germline gives CDR1 SEHNR, CDR2 FQNEAQ (reference sequence). V was trimmed by 4 bases and J by 5 bases, leaving 13 bases between them. The CDR3 is made up of 14 amino acids. CDR3 nucleotides: TGTGCCAGCAGCTCCCTCGCGGGGAGAGATACGCAGTATTTT. This translates into CASSSLAGRDTQYF.

This clonotype occurred a few times. The chain uses TRBV7-2 and TRBJ2-2, with D unresolved. With 4 bases removed from V and 5 bases from J, the gap between germline ends came to 17 bases. The germline gives CDR1 SGHTA, CDR2 FQGNSA. The CDR3 totals 16 residues. The DNA for the CDR3 is TGTGCCAGCAGCTCTTTCTGGACCAGCCGGACCGGGGAGCTGTTTTTT. The encoded protein is CASSSFWTSRTGELFF.

The rearrangement joins TRBV6-1 to TRBJ2-3, with D maybe TRBD1 (6 bases). The CDR3 loop spans 15 amino acids. Germline V gene data show CDR1 as MNHNS and CDR2 as SASEGT. Trimming cost V 5 bases and J 5 bases, with 17 bases left between them. CDR3 coding DNA: TGTGCCAGCAGTTACGAGGGGGAAGAGGAAGATACGCAGTATTTT. Encoded protein: CASSYEGEEEDTQYF.